These 14 T cell receptor beta chains were all obtained from the same sample, sequenced in a study of blood T cell repertoires in COVID-19. Assay: immunoSEQ multiplex PCR; the TCRdb copy retains only in-frame clones and omits some. Of 90,000 to 120,000 clones in the sample, 80% to 85% are singletons; the top ten hold around 4.4%. Sequenced material: peripheral blood. Source of these receptors: a human donor in a cohort sampled during active COVID-19.

The chain joins TRBV7-2 to TRBJ2-7; 7 bases fit TRBD1. The trim removed 4 bases at V and 7 bases at J, leaving 4 bases unmatched. CDR1 is SGHTA and CDR2 is FQGNSA in the germline V gene. This CDR3 contains 12 residues. The CDR3 DNA sequence: TGTGCCAGCAGCTACGGGACAGAAGAGCAGTACTTC. Translating it yields CASSYGTEEQYF.

For the CDR3, the DNA is TGTGCCACCAGTGAATATACAGGGGATGGCTACACCTTC. It encodes CATSEYTGDGYTF. The rearrangement links TRBV24-1 to TRBJ1-2; TRBD1 matches 7 bases. The V gene end was trimmed by 4 bases and the J gene end by 6 bases; junction bases not matched to a gene: 4. The CDR3 spans 13 residues. Germline V gene data show CDR1 as KGHDR and CDR2 as SFDVKD.

The chain is built from TRBV7-2 and TRBJ2-7; D is possibly TRBD2 (6 bases). V lost 5 bases to trimming and J lost 2 bases, with 13 bases between them. The CDR3 extends over 14 amino acids. Germline-derived CDR1 and CDR2 are SGHTA and FQGNSA. The CDR3 protein is CASSQDYLTYEQYF. CDR3 nucleotides: TGTGCCAGCAGCCAGGACTATTTGACCTACGAGCAGTACTTC.

The rearrangement links TRBV18 to TRBJ2-7, with 7 bases lining up with TRBD2. Germline values: CDR1 KGHSH, CDR2 LQKENI. V gave up 2 bases and J gave up 3 bases; unmatched junction bases: 4. The CDR3 has 14 residues. CDR3 protein: CASSPMGEGYEQYV. The CDR3 nucleotides read TGTGCCAGCTCACCAATGGGGGAGGGCTACGAGCAGTACGTC.

This clone was detected a few times. The chain links TRBV20-1 to TRBJ1-1; D unresolved. Looked up from germline, CDR1 is DFQATT and CDR2 is SNEGSKA (reference sequence). V was pared by 5 bases and J by 14 bases, with 15 bases between. This CDR3 contains 10 residues. The DNA of the CDR3 is TGCAGTGCTCCACCCGGACGGAGGTTCTTT. It translates to CSAPPGRRFF.

The chain has TRBV29-1 and TRBJ2-6; TRBD1 matches at 9 bases. This CDR3 is built from 14 residues. Germline V gives CDR1 SQVTM, CDR2 ANQGSEA. With V trimmed by 7 bases and J by 4 bases, 5 bases remained unmatched. This CDR3 is CSARDRAGANVLTF. CDR3 nucleotides: TGCAGCGCTAGGGACAGGGCCGGGGCCAACGTCCTGACTTTC. Drawing the rest from reference TRBV29-1 and TRBJ2-6, the complete variable domain is SAVISQKPSRDICQRGTSLTIQCQVDSQVTMMFWYRQQPGQSLTLIATANQGSEATYESGFVIDKFPISRPNLTFSTLTVSNMSPEDSSIYLCSARDRAGANVLTFGAGSRLTVL.

In nucleotides, the CDR3 is TGTGCCAGCAGCTTTCAATCGGGACAGATCTACAATGAGCAGTTCTTC. It translates to CASSFQSGQIYNEQFF. The rearrangement uses TRBV5-6 and TRBJ2-1; TRBD1 agrees at 7 bases. The CDR3 extends over 16 amino acids. The junction had 8 bases not matched to a gene; V was cut back by 2 bases and J by 3 bases. In germline, CDR1 is SGHDT, CDR2 YYEEEE.

The gene calls are TRBV30 and TRBJ1-1; 7 nucleotides agree with TRBD1. The V segment lost 0 bases and the J segment 6 bases; nucleotides outside the gene matches: 7. Germline lookup yields CDR1 GTSNPN and CDR2 SVGIG (reference sequence). CDR3 length equals 14 residues. CDR3 bases: TGTGCCTGGAGTGTACTAGGACAGGAGGCTGAAGCTTTCTTT. Amino acid sequence: CAWSVLGQEAEAFF.

The rearrangement uses TRBV5-1 and TRBJ2-1, with D perhaps TRBD2 (7 bases). Trimming took off 3 bases at V and 8 bases at J, with 18 bases between the two ends. CDR3 size: 15 residues. Germline-derived CDR1 and CDR2 are SGHRS and YFSETQ. This chain's CDR3 is CASSSVGGGSYEQFF. CDR3 sequence (DNA): TGCGCCAGCAGCTCGGTCGGGGGCGGGAGCTATGAGCAGTTCTTC.

J is TRBJ2-7 and V is TRBV27; TRBD2 might be the D (5 bases). The V gene lost 2 bases and the J gene lost 7 bases, with 9 bases spanning the gap. In germline, CDR1 is MNHEY, CDR2 SMNVEV (reference sequence). The CDR3 runs to 12 residues. CDR3 residues: CASSLRGVEQYF. CDR3 bases: TGTGCCAGCAGTTTACGGGGTGTGGAGCAGTACTTC.

This chain joins TRBV28 and TRBJ1-1, with TRBD1 as a possible D gene (6 bases). V was shortened by 1 base and J by 1 base, with 13 bases between the two germline ends. The CDR3 has 16 amino acids. Germline V lookup: CDR1 MDHEN, CDR2 SYDVKM. The CDR3 reads CASSLSGDPRNTEAFF. CDR3 in DNA: TGTGCCAGCAGTTTATCAGGGGATCCGAGGAACACTGAAGCTTTCTTT. The variable domain in full, with the rest retrieved from reference TRBV28 and TRBJ1-1, is DVKVTQSSRYLVKRTGEKVFLECVQDMDHENMFWYRQDPGLGLRLIYFSYDVKMKEKGDIPEGYSVSREKKERFSLILESASTNQTSMYLCASSLSGDPRNTEAFFGQGTRLTVV.

CDR3 in DNA: TGTGCCAGCAGCTCGACAGCTAGCACAGATACGCAGTATTTT. Amino acids: CASSSTASTDTQYF. This chain links TRBV7-8 with TRBJ2-3; D is perhaps TRBD1 (5 bases). Germline V lookup: CDR1 SGHVS, CDR2 FQNEAQ. The CDR3 sequence is 14 residues long. The V end lost 4 bases, the J end lost 0 bases, and 8 bases lay between the germline ends.

The chain carries TRBV2 and TRBJ1-3; tentative D call: TRBD1 (5 bases). Germline V lookup: CDR1 SNHLY, CDR2 FYNNEI. The germline V and J ends were trimmed by 0 bases and 2 bases, with 11 bases remaining between them. This CDR3 has 16 residues. The CDR3 nucleotides read TGTGCCAGCAGTGAAGCGCTTCAGGGTACTGGAAACACCATATATTTT. Protein sequence: CASSEALQGTGNTIYF.

CDR3 DNA sequence: TGTGCCAGCAGCCAAGGGGTGGGGGGGCGCACCACTGAAGCTTTCTTT. As protein: CASSQGVGGRTTEAFF. This chain connects TRBV3-1 (or the pseudogene TRBV3-2) to TRBJ1-1; a weak D match, TRBD1 (6 bases). The ends were cut back, 1 base at V and 4 bases at J, with 16 bases in the middle. Germline V lookup: CDR1 LGHDT, CDR2 YNNKEL (reference sequence). The CDR3 sequence is 16 residues long.